This T cell receptor (beta chain) was sequenced in a study of cytotoxic CD8 clonotypes in ibrutinib-treated CLL. The V and J ends lost 0 bases and 0 bases respectively, with 7 bases between them. Germline V gives CDR1 SGHDT, CDR2 YYEEEE. The CDR3 covers 16 residues. Assay: immunoSEQ multiplex PCR; the TCRdb copy retains only in-frame clones and omits some. The sample yields 19,000 or so clones, roughly three fifths seen once. Specimen: PBMCs, collected after 12 months of ibrutinib treatment. This sequence was found in a human donor with chronic lymphocytic leukemia. V and J are TRBV5-6 and TRBJ2-6; D call uncertain. DNA for the CDR3: TGTGCCAGCAGCTTGGTTCCACGCTCTGGGGCCAACGTCCTGACTTTC. This gives the protein CASSLVPRSGANVLTF.